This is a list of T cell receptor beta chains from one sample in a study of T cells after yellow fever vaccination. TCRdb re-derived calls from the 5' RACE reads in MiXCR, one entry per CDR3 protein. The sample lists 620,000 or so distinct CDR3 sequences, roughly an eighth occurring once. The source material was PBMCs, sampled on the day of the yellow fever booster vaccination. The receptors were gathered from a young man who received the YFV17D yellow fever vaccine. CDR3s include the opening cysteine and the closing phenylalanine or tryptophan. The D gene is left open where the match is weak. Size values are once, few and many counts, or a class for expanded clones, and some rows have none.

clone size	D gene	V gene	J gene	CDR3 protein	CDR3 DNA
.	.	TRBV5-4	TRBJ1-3	CASSLAASPSGNTIYF	TGTGCCAGCAGCTTGGCGGCATCACCCTCTGGAAACACCATATATTTT
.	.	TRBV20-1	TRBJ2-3	CSAPNSGTKTDTQYF	TGCAGTGCTCCTAATTCCGGGACCAAGACAGATACGCAGTATTTT
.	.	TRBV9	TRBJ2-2	CASSVTRTNTGELFF	TGTGCCAGCAGCGTCACTAGAACCAACACCGGGGAGCTGTTTTTT
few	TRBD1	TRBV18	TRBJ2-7	CASSPGTGSTYEQYF	TGTGCCAGCTCACCCGGGACAGGGAGTACCTACGAGCAGTACTTC
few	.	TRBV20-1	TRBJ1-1	CSARRAVNTEAFF	TGCAGTGCTAGGCGGGCAGTGAACACTGAAGCTTTCTTT
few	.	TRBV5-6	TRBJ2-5	CASSTFSARETQYF	TGTGCCAGCAGCACGTTTTCGGCCAGGGAGACCCAGTACTTC
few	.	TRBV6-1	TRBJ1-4	CASSAAIATNEKLFF	TGTGCCAGCAGCGCGGCGATTGCAACTAATGAAAAACTGTTTTTT
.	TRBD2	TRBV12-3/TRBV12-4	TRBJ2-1	CASNPSGRASDEQFF	TGTGCCAGCAATCCTAGCGGGAGGGCCTCGGATGAGCAGTTCTTC
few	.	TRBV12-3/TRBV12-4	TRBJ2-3	CASSPEPGTDTQYF	TGTGCCAGCAGTCCGGAACCGGGCACAGATACGCAGTATTTT
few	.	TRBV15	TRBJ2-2	CATSRDYGANTGELFF	TGTGCCACCAGCAGAGATTACGGGGCAAACACCGGGGAGCTGTTTTTT
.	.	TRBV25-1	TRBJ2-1	CAIPARRVGTNEQFF	TGTGCCATCCCCGCTAGAAGGGTAGGTACCAATGAGCAGTTCTTC
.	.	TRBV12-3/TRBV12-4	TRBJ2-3	CASSFSATREATQYF	TGTGCCAGCAGTTTTTCAGCGACCCGAGAGGCTACGCAGTATTTT
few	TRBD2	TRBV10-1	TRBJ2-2	CASSDPGGSTGELFF	TGCGCCAGCAGTGACCCCGGGGGGAGCACCGGGGAGCTGTTTTTT
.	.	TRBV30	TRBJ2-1	CAWSVARRQFF	TGTGCCTGGAGTGTAGCTAGGAGGCAGTTCTTC
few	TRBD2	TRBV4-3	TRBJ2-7	CASSQGLAGHTPHEQYF	TGCGCCAGCAGCCAAGGACTAGCGGGTCATACCCCCCACGAGCAGTACTTC
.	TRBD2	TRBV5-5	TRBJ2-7	CASSDGLAETYEQYF	TGTGCCAGCAGCGACGGACTAGCCGAAACCTACGAGCAGTACTTC
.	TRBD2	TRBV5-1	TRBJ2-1	CASSLSLGLGDNEQFF	TGCGCCAGCAGCTTGTCGTTGGGACTAGGGGACAATGAGCAGTTCTTC
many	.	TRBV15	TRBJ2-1	CATSRDLGRGNEQFF	TGTGCCACCAGCAGAGATCTAGGCAGGGGCAATGAGCAGTTCTTC
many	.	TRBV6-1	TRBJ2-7	CASSEVDSSGWGF	TGTGCCAGCAGTGAAGTCGACTCTAGTGGCTGGGGATTC
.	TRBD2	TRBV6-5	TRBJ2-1	CASSYGGTSGNEQFF	TGTGCCAGCAGTTACGGTGGGACTAGCGGGAATGAGCAGTTCTTC
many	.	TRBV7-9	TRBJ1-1	CATAVNTEAFF	TGTGCCACCGCGGTGAACACTGAAGCTTTCTTT
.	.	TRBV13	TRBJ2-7	CASSLGDHSYEQYF	TGTGCCAGCAGCTTAGGGGACCACTCCTACGAGCAGTACTTC
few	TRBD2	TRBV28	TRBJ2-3	CASSRSGRADTQYF	TGTGCCAGCAGCCGTAGCGGGAGGGCAGATACGCAGTATTTT
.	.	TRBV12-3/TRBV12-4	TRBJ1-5	CASSQGRWNQPQHF	TGTGCCAGCAGTCAGGGAAGATGGAATCAGCCCCAGCATTTT
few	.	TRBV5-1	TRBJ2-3	CASSTGTLDTQYF	TGCGCCAGCAGCACCGGGACTTTAGATACGCAGTATTTT
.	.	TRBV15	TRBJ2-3	CATSRAPPGSRQYF	TGTGCCACCAGCAGAGCCCCCCCGGGATCCCGACAGTATTTT
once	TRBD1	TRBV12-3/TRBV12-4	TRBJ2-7	CASTMNRGPNEQYF	TGTGCCAGCACTATGAACAGGGGGCCCAACGAGCAGTACTTC
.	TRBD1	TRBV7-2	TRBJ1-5	CASSYFRDRAIQPQHF	TGTGCCAGCAGCTATTTCCGGGACAGGGCTATTCAGCCCCAGCATTTT
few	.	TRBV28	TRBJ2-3	CASSLVQPSTDTQYF	TGTGCCAGCAGTTTAGTCCAACCTAGCACAGATACGCAGTATTTT
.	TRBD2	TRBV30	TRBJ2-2	CAWSVGDYRNTGELFF	TGTGCCTGGAGTGTGGGGGACTACCGGAACACCGGGGAGCTGTTTTTT
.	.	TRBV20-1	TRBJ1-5	CSASTHGSGGNQPQHF	TGCAGTGCTAGCACCCACGGGAGCGGTGGCAATCAGCCCCAGCATTTT
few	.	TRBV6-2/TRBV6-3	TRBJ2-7	CASSYSRRAREQYF	TGTGCCAGCAGTTACTCGAGAAGGGCGAGAGAGCAGTACTTC
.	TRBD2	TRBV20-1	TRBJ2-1	CSAMGLAGYNEQFF	TGCAGTGCAATGGGACTAGCGGGTTACAATGAGCAGTTCTTC
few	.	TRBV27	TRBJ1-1	CASSQTGITEAFF	TGTGCCAGCAGCCAAACAGGGATCACTGAAGCTTTCTTT
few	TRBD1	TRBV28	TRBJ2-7	CASSSHRGRREQYF	TGTGCCAGCAGTTCCCACAGGGGGCGACGCGAGCAGTACTTC
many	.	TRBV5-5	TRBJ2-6	CASSLFISGANVLTF	TGTGCCAGCAGCTTGTTCATCTCTGGGGCCAACGTCCTGACTTTC
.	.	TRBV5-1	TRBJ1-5	CASSPDPRDQPQHF	TGCGCCAGCAGCCCGGACCCTAGGGATCAGCCCCAGCATTTT